The 32 T cell receptor beta chains below were found in one sample sequenced in a study of post-analysis software for immune sequencing data. These receptors' targets are unknown. Findings and caveats of the study: Relative to controls, patients had 4 or 5 TRBV segments at higher frequency, with TRBV5-6, TRBV5-1 and TRBV20-1 among these.

cDNA libraries for TCR beta contained unique molecular identifiers. A single record per CDR3 protein comes from TCRdb applying MiXCR to the PCR reads. The sample has about 820,000 distinct CDR3 sequences, roughly 50% seen once. The sequencing input was blood. The receptors come from a girl between 10 and 17 years old with multiple sclerosis.

In its sample, this clonotype was seen a few times. The chain has TRBV14 and TRBJ2-1, with 8 nucleotides matching TRBD2. V shed 0 bases and J 8 bases; nucleotides not matched to a gene: 12. CDR1 is SGHDN and CDR2 is FVKESK in the germline V gene. The CDR3 consists of 17 residues. CDR3 bases: TGTGCCAGCAGCCAAGAGTCGTTTAGCGGGATAACCGATGAGCAGTTCTTC. It encodes CASSQESFSGITDEQFF.

There are a few counts of this clonotype. The rearrangement links TRBV7-3 to TRBJ2-3; D perhaps matches TRBD2 (5 bases). V dropped 5 bases and J dropped 3 bases, with 12 bases sitting between them. CDR1 and CDR2 from the germline V gene are SGHTA and FQGTGA. This CDR3 region has 14 residues. The CDR3 here is CASSQGLQTDTQYF. In DNA form, the CDR3 reads TGTGCCAGCAGCCAAGGACTTCAGACAGATACGCAGTATTTT.

This rearrangement joins TRBV6-2 or TRBV6-3 to TRBJ2-7, with 8 bases matching TRBD1. CDR3 length: 13 amino acids. V lost 7 bases, J lost 3 bases, and 5 bases stayed unmatched. The germline V gene has CDR1 MNHEY and CDR2 SVGEGT. CDR3 bases: TGTGCCAGCACTAGGACAGGGTACTACGAGCAGTACTTC. It yields the protein CASTRTGYYEQYF.

J is TRBJ1-2 and V is TRBV29-1; TRBD1 matches at 7 bases. The germline gives CDR1 SQVTM, CDR2 ANQGSEA. The CDR3 contains 13 residues. Trimming took 5 bases from V and 4 from J; bases not matched to a gene: 7. This CDR3 is CSVLTGSVYGYTF. CDR3 nucleotides: TGCAGCGTTCTGACAGGGTCGGTCTATGGCTACACCTTC.

This chain links TRBV2 with TRBJ1-4; 8 bases are shared with TRBD1. Germline lookup yields CDR1 SNHLY and CDR2 FYNNEI. Losses at the gene ends were 9 bases for V and 5 bases for J; bases not matched to a gene: 11. The CDR3 loop spans 15 amino acids. CDR3 nucleotide sequence: TGTGCCAGGGGACCCGGGACAGGCCTAAATGAAAAACTGTTTTTT. Translating gives CARGPGTGLNEKLFF.

This clonotype appeared once. J is TRBJ2-7 and V is TRBV29-1; 9 bases line up with TRBD1. This CDR3 contains 14 residues. Germline assignment: CDR1 SQVTM and CDR2 ANQGSEA. The V gene end was trimmed by 5 bases and the J gene end by 2 bases; junction bases not matched to a gene: 7. The CDR3 region has the DNA TGCAGCGTTTCGGGTGGGACAGGGACCTACGAGCAGTACTTC. Translating gives CSVSGGTGTYEQYF.

The V call is TRBV9, the J call TRBJ2-3, with D perhaps matching TRBD2 (5 bases). The CDR3 has 15 amino acids. Trimming took off 0 bases at V and 2 bases at J, with 10 bases between the two ends. Germline CDR1 and CDR2: SGDLS and YYNGEE. The DNA for the CDR3 is TGTGCCAGCAGCGTAGGACTAACGAACACAGATACGCAGTATTTT. Translated, it gives CASSVGLTNTDTQYF.

The J gene is TRBJ2-1, the V gene TRBV2; 9 bases map to TRBD2. Germline V gives CDR1 SNHLY, CDR2 FYNNEI. J gave up 5 bases and V 9 bases, and 8 bases lay outside the gene matches. There are 14 residues in the CDR3. The CDR3 loop is CARRGSGSHNEQFF. CDR3 in DNA: TGTGCCAGGAGGGGTAGCGGGAGTCACAATGAGCAGTTCTTC.

The chain employs TRBV5-7 and TRBJ2-7; 9 bases line up with TRBD1. TRBV5-7 carries the ORF label, with uncertain function. The CDR3 totals 15 residues. Trimming cost V 5 bases and J 0 bases; bases outside gene matches: 6. In nucleotides, the CDR3 is TGTGCCAGCAGGGTTCAACAGGGGGCCTCCTACGAGCAGTACTTC. Protein product: CASRVQQGASYEQYF.

In this sample, this clonotype turned up once. V gene TRBV20-1 combines with J gene TRBJ2-3; the D call may be TRBD1 or TRBD2 (5 bases each). Germline CDR1 and CDR2: DFQATT and SNEGSKA (reference sequence). Trimming removed 0 bases from V and 8 bases from J, with 15 bases in between. The CDR3 runs 14 residues. In DNA form, the CDR3 reads TGCAGTGCTAGAGATCCTCGCCGGGACGGTACGCAGTATTTT. Its translation is CSARDPRRDGTQYF.

CDR3 nucleotides: TGTGCCAGCAGCTTACGAGCCAGCGGGTTCTCTGGTGAGCAGTTCTTC. Its protein is CASSLRASGFSGEQFF. This chain connects TRBV11-2 to TRBJ2-1, with D possibly being TRBD2 (6 bases). The length of the CDR3 is 16 residues. V was shortened by 2 bases and J by 9 bases, with 20 bases between the two germline ends. Germline V gene data show CDR1 as SGHAT and CDR2 as FQNNGV. The full variable domain, rest sourced from reference TRBV11-2 and TRBJ2-1, is EAGVAQSPRYKIIEKRQSVAFWCNPISGHATLYWYQQILGQGPKLLIQFQNNGVVDDSQLPKDRFSAERLKGVDSTLKIQPAKLEDSAVYLCASSLRASGFSGEQFFGPGTRLTVL.

The chain uses TRBV7-2 and TRBJ2-1; maybe TRBD2 (5 bases). The end of the DNA fits TRBJ2-7 better, so the J call may be wrong. The germline CDR1 and CDR2 sequences are SGHTA and FQGNSA. This CDR3 has 15 amino acids. The CDR3 nucleotides read TGTGCCAGCAGCTTAATAGGTAGCGAGTACAATGAGCAGTACTTC. Encoded protein: CASSLIGSEYNEQYF.

This clonotype was counted a few times. This rearrangement joins TRBV7-2 to TRBJ1-5; no definite D call. CDR1 and CDR2 (germline): SGHTA, FQGNSA. The CDR3 has 15 residues. V was pared by 1 base and J by 0 bases, with 7 bases between. In DNA form, the CDR3 reads TGTGCCAGCAGCTTAGTGTCTATTAGCAATCAGCCCCAGCATTTT. Amino acid sequence: CASSLVSISNQPQHF.

Concerning this clonotype itself: The junction differs from germline at one of its ends, possibly a read error. The chain carries TRBV29-1 and TRBJ2-7; the D gene is possibly TRBD1 (6 bases). The CDR3 contains 14 residues. Germline values: CDR1 SQVTM, CDR2 ANQGSEA. The CDR3 protein is CSAEWDTTSYEQYF. The CDR3 coding sequence is TGCAGCGCTGAATGGGACACTACCTCCTACGAGCAGTACTTC.

This clonotype was picked up a small number of times. V usage is TRBV7-9 and J usage is TRBJ2-7; no definite D call. The germline V gene encodes CDR1 SEHNR and CDR2 FQNEAQ (reference sequence). The CDR3 consists of 14 residues. Trimming took off 5 bases at V and 0 bases at J, with 11 bases between the two ends. The CDR3 protein is CASSPPAASYEQYF. CDR3 bases: TGTGCCAGCAGCCCCCCGGCGGCCTCCTACGAGCAGTACTTC.

This clonotype was counted between two and nine times. The chain employs TRBV9 and TRBJ2-6; TRBD1 is a possible D gene (6 bases). V gave up 3 bases and J gave up 4 bases, with 14 bases separating them. CDR3 length: 16 amino acids. Looked up from germline, CDR1 is SGDLS and CDR2 is YYNGEE. The DNA for the CDR3 is TGTGCCAGCAGCGGTTACAGGGATTCAGGGGCCAACGTCCTGACTTTC. Protein product: CASSGYRDSGANVLTF.

This clonotype appeared a single time. The chain links TRBV27 to TRBJ2-1; 7 positions agree with TRBD2. The CDR3 spans 14 residues. Germline V gene lookup returns CDR1 MNHEY and CDR2 SMNVEV (reference sequence). The J segment lost 10 bases and the V segment lost 5 bases, leaving 11 bases of the junction unmatched. Here the CDR3 DNA reads TGTGCCAGCAGTATCAAGCGGGGAAGGGACGAGCAGTTCTTC. It codes for CASSIKRGRDEQFF.

The chain recombines TRBV6-1 with TRBJ2-6, with a weak D call TRBD1 (5 bases). Germline V CDR1 and CDR2: MNHNS, SASEGT. The germline V and J ends were trimmed by 3 bases and 2 bases, with 8 bases remaining between them. The CDR3 spans 15 residues. Here the CDR3 reads CASSETRAGANVLTF. In DNA, the CDR3 is TGTGCCAGCAGTGAGACCAGGGCTGGGGCCAACGTCCTGACTTTC.

The chain carries TRBV12-3 or TRBV12-4 and TRBJ2-3; 7 bases line up with TRBD2. Trimming at V came to 0 bases and at J to 0 bases, leaving 9 bases not matched to a gene. The CDR3 totals 18 residues. The CDR3 region is CASSLATSWGGSTDTQYF. For the CDR3, the DNA is TGTGCCAGCAGTTTAGCAACCTCTTGGGGGGGTAGCACAGATACGCAGTATTTT.

The chain carries TRBV7-2 and TRBJ2-1; D not certain. The CDR3 consists of 15 residues. Germline lookup yields CDR1 SGHTA and CDR2 FQGNSA. V lost 1 base and J 6 bases, leaving 13 bases between the germline ends. The CDR3 region has the DNA TGTGCCAGCAGCTTAGATCGAGCCAGGCTCAATGAGCAGTTCTTC. Its translation is CASSLDRARLNEQFF.

The rearrangement joins TRBV4-1 to TRBJ2-1, with a weak D call TRBD2 (5 bases). Germline V gene lookup returns CDR1 MGHRA and CDR2 YSYEKL. The V end was cut by 0 bases, the J end by 4 bases, with 10 bases between. The CDR3 loop spans 15 amino acids. The DNA for the CDR3 is TGCGCCAGCAGCCAAGATGCAGCGGAGTACAATGAGCAGTTCTTC. Its protein product is CASSQDAAEYNEQFF.

This clonotype has just one count. This chain uses TRBV5-6 with TRBJ2-1; 12 positions agree with TRBD2. From germline, CDR1 is SGHDT and CDR2 YYEEEE. The CDR3 has 16 residues. Trimming removed 2 bases from V and 8 bases from J; junction bases left unmatched: 8. The CDR3 sequence: CASSLRPSGGAYEQFF. CDR3 nucleotides: TGTGCCAGCAGCTTACGGCCTAGCGGGGGGGCTTATGAGCAGTTCTTC.

This clonotype was counted only a few times. The rearrangement links TRBV7-9 to TRBJ2-6, with D tentatively TRBD1 (6 bases). The CDR3 covers 15 residues. V lost 5 bases, J lost 2 bases, and 10 bases lay in between. Germline V gene lookup returns CDR1 SEHNR and CDR2 FQNEAQ (reference sequence). The CDR3 DNA follows: TGTGCCAGCAGCATCACAGGGCCTGGGGCCAACGTCCTGACTTTC. Its protein is CASSITGPGANVLTF.

Only a few counts were recorded for this clonotype. V usage is TRBV6-6 and J usage is TRBJ1-1, with D perhaps matching TRBD1 (6 bases). Germline V gives CDR1 MNHNY, CDR2 SVGAGI (reference sequence). The CDR3 runs to 15 residues. Trimming left V 5 bases short and J 3 bases short, with 16 bases between. The CDR3, as DNA: TGTGCCAGCAGTCATCAACAGGGAGTGGACACTGAAGCTTTCTTT. Its protein is CASSHQQGVDTEAFF.

The V gene is TRBV20-1, the J gene TRBJ2-1; 14 bases align to TRBD2. The CDR3 extends over 17 amino acids. The germline gives CDR1 DFQATT, CDR2 SNEGSKA (reference sequence). V lost 1 base to trimming and J lost 9 bases; unmatched junction nucleotides: 11. CDR3 in amino acids: CSARAGLAGVPFFEQFF. CDR3 nucleotide sequence: TGCAGTGCTAGAGCGGGACTAGCGGGAGTCCCTTTCTTTGAGCAGTTCTTC.

The chain carries TRBV12-3 or TRBV12-4 and TRBJ2-4; 7 nucleotides match TRBD2. The CDR3 totals 16 residues. J was trimmed by 0 bases and V by 0 bases; bases with no gene match: 2. The CDR3 is CASSLAGGLAKNIQYF. DNA for the CDR3: TGTGCCAGCAGTTTAGCGGGGGGGTTAGCCAAAAACATTCAGTACTTC.

This clonotype was counted only a few times. The V call is TRBV6-5, the J call TRBJ1-2; D gene ambiguous. Trimming shortened V by 8 bases and J by 1 base, and 14 bases separated the two germline ends. This CDR3 contains 14 residues. Germline V lookup: CDR1 MNHEY, CDR2 SVGAGI. The CDR3, as DNA: TGTGCCAGCGCCTCTCGGAGCCTTAACTATGGCTACACCTTC. Residues: CASASRSLNYGYTF.

This rearrangement joins TRBV20-1 to TRBJ2-5; 9 nucleotides align to TRBD2. V was clipped by 0 bases and J by 11 bases; unmatched bases: 16. Per germline, CDR1 DFQATT and CDR2 SNEGSKA (reference sequence). The CDR3 has 16 amino acids. Written as DNA, the CDR3 is TGCAGTGCTAGAGATCTCAGACTAGCGGTGCCAGGGGAGCAGTACTTC. Translation: CSARDLRLAVPGEQYF.

This chain joins TRBV3-1 and TRBJ2-5; no definite D call. Germline-derived CDR1 and CDR2 are LGHDT and YNNKEL (reference sequence). The CDR3 has 15 residues. V gave up 2 bases and J gave up 4 bases, with 14 bases separating them. The CDR3 loop reads CASSQFLTLGETQYF. CDR3 DNA: TGTGCCAGCAGCCAATTTTTGACCCTGGGAGAGACCCAGTACTTC.

J is TRBJ1-2 and V is TRBV18; 9 bases align to TRBD1. Germline V CDR1 and CDR2: KGHSH, LQKENI. The CDR3 has 14 residues. Germline trimming cut 2 bases from V and 8 bases from J; bases unmatched to any gene: 6. The CDR3 spells CASSPNRDRDGYTF. The DNA for the CDR3 is TGTGCCAGCTCACCAAACCGGGACAGGGACGGCTACACCTTC.

The rearrangement links TRBV5-1 to TRBJ2-4; D may match TRBD1 or TRBD2 (6 bases each). The CDR3 contains 14 residues. The germline V gene encodes CDR1 SGHRS and CDR2 YFSETQ. V dropped 6 bases and J dropped 13 bases, with 23 bases sitting between them. As DNA, the CDR3 is TGCGCCAGCACCATTGGGGGGACAATCGGGGAGCAGTACTTC. It codes for CASTIGGTIGEQYF. The variable domain in full, completed from reference TRBV5-1 and TRBJ2-4, reads KAGVTQTPRYLIKTRGQQVTLSCSPISGHRSVSWYQQTPGQGLQFLFEYFSETQRNKGNFPGRFSGRQFSNSRSEMNVSTLELGDSALYLCASTIGGTIGEQYFGAGTRLSVL.

The chain joins TRBV20-1 to TRBJ1-1; D is perhaps TRBD1 (5 bases). CDR1 and CDR2 from the germline V gene are DFQATT and SNEGSKA (reference sequence). V lost 6 bases and J 3 bases, leaving 17 bases between the germline ends. This CDR3 is 14 amino acids long. The CDR3 coding sequence is TGCAGTGCCCCCTATCAGGGATCGGACACTGAAGCTTTCTTT. It is translated as CSAPYQGSDTEAFF.